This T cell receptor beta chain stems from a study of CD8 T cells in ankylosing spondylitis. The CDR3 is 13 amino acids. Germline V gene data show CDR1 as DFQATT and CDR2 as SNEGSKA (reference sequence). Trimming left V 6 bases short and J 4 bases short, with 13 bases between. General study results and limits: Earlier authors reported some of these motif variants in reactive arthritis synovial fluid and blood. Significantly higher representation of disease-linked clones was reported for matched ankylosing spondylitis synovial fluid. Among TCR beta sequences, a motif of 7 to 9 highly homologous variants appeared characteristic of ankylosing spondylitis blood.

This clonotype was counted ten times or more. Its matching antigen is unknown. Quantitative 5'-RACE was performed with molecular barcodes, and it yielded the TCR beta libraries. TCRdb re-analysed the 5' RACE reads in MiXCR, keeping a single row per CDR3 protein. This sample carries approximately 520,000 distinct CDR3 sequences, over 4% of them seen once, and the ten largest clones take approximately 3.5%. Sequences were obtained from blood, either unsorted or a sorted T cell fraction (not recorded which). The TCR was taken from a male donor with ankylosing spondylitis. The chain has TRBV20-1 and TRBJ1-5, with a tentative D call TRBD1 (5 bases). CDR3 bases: TGCAGTGCCGGCAAAGGGGTGAATCAGCCCCAGCATTTT. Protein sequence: CSAGKGVNQPQHF.